This T cell receptor beta chain was identified during a study of OX40 agonist ivuxolimab in advanced cancers. Study at large: Patients treated during dose escalation were battling hepatocellular carcinoma, melanoma, renal cell or head and neck cancer.

The CDR3 is made up of 13 amino acids. The data were produced by immunoSEQ multiplex PCR, yet TCRdb's version contains in-frame clones alone and is incomplete. The sample holds over 150,000 clones, 90% to 95% seen once. Systemic immunosuppression or a history of autoimmune disease excluded patients. Of note for this clone: No antigen is known for it.

General study results and limits: Which antigen the expanded peripheral T cells recognized is unknown.

Sequencing was performed on CD4+ or CD8+ T cells sorted from blood, taken in a trial of the OX40 agonist ivuxolimab. This receptor was obtained from an adult with an advanced solid tumor such as melanoma, head and neck, liver or kidney cancer. This chain links TRBV23-1 with TRBJ2-5; D assignment may be TRBD1 or TRBD2 (6 bases each). TRBJ2-7 matches the DNA end more closely, so the J call is doubtful. TRBV23-1 is filed as an ORF, its function uncertain. The CDR3 coding sequence is TGCGCCAGCGCCCCGGGGGCCTCCGGCGAGCAGTACTTC. Protein product: CASAPGASGEQYF.